A single sample gave rise to the 25 T cell receptor beta chains below, sequenced in a study of cytomegalovirus exposure and HLA in healthy donors. PCR employed 60 Vbeta and 13 Jbeta primers. The assay was immunoSEQ multiplex PCR, and TCRdb's table has in-frame clones only and misses some. The sample records more than 110,000 clones, 73% being singletons. The sequenced sample was PBMCs. These receptors were obtained from a woman aged 40 to 49 in good health and CMV-seronegative.

This clone was seen once. The gene calls are TRBV28 and TRBJ2-1; a possible D gene is TRBD1 (6 bases). V dropped 1 base and J dropped 0 bases, with 7 bases sitting between them. Looked up from germline, CDR1 is MDHEN and CDR2 is SYDVKM. This CDR3 region has 15 residues. The CDR3 region has the DNA TGTGCCAGCAGTTTATCAGGGGTCTCCTACAATGAGCAGTTCTTC. Amino acid sequence: CASSLSGVSYNEQFF.

The chain carries TRBV11-2 and TRBJ1-4; D is unresolved. V was trimmed by 3 bases and J by 13 bases, leaving 12 bases between them. CDR3 length: 12 amino acids. The germline gives CDR1 SGHAT, CDR2 FQNNGV. The CDR3 is CASSLRHSGLFF. Written as DNA, the CDR3 is TGTGCCAGCAGCTTGAGACACTCCGGACTGTTTTTT.

This chain connects TRBV11-2 to TRBJ2-3; 9 bases are shared with TRBD1. Losses at the gene ends were 7 bases for V and 7 bases for J; bases not matched to a gene: 12. The CDR3 consists of 15 residues. The germline V gene has CDR1 SGHAT and CDR2 FQNNGV. The CDR3 here is CASTQGDRERNTQYF. The DNA of the CDR3 is TGTGCCAGCACCCAGGGGGACAGGGAACGAAATACGCAGTATTTT.

The chain carries TRBV6-5 and TRBJ2-7; D might be TRBD1 (6 bases). CDR3 size: 12 residues. From germline, CDR1 is MNHEY and CDR2 SVGAGI. Between the trimmed V and J ends, which lost 7 bases and 6 bases, there was a span of 13 bases. CDR3 loop: CASTGATGEQYV. In DNA, the CDR3 is TGTGCCAGCACAGGGGCTACGGGCGAGCAGTACGTC.

The V gene is TRBV19, the J gene TRBJ1-2; D gene ambiguous. The V and J ends lost 8 bases and 3 bases respectively, with 19 bases between them. Germline V gene data show CDR1 as LNHDA and CDR2 as SQIVND (reference sequence). The CDR3 sequence is 15 residues long. As DNA, the CDR3 is TGTGCCAGTGAGCGGACGGCGGGCGGACACTATGGCTACACCTTC. Amino acids: CASERTAGGHYGYTF.

This clone was counted only a few times. The chain links TRBV7-9 to TRBJ1-1, with D possibly matching TRBD1 (5 bases). CDR3 size: 14 residues. Germline-derived CDR1 and CDR2 are SEHNR and FQNEAQ (reference sequence). V gave up 4 bases and J gave up 5 bases, with 14 bases separating them. The CDR3 reads CASSSQGGGTEAFF. Written as DNA, the CDR3 is TGTGCCAGCAGCTCGCAAGGCGGGGGTACTGAAGCTTTCTTT. The full variable domain, in which reference TRBV7-9 and TRBJ1-1 provide the parts outside the CDR3, is DTGVSQNPRHKITKRGQNVTFRCDPISEHNRLYWYRQTLGQGPEFLTYFQNEAQLEKSRLLSDRFSAERPKGSFSTLEIQRTEQGDSAMYLCASSSQGGGTEAFFGQGTRLTVV.

The rearrangement links TRBV28 to TRBJ2-2; D ambiguous. CDR1 is MDHEN and CDR2 is SYDVKM in the germline V gene. V was shortened by 8 bases and J by 10 bases, with 17 bases between the two germline ends. CDR3 size: 13 residues. The CDR3 region has the DNA TGTGCCAGCGGCGGCCGGCCTTTAGTGGAGCTGTTTTTT. Translating gives CASGGRPLVELFF.

The chain combines TRBV28 with TRBJ1-3; D not resolved. In germline, CDR1 is MDHEN, CDR2 SYDVKM. The CDR3 runs to 15 residues. The V end was cut by 4 bases, the J end by 0 bases, with 10 bases between. CDR3 coding DNA: TGTGCCAGCAGTTACGGGAGACTCTCTGGAAACACCATATATTTT. It yields the protein CASSYGRLSGNTIYF.

This clone came up a few times. The chain employs TRBV2 and TRBJ1-1; D unclear. Germline lookup yields CDR1 SNHLY and CDR2 FYNNEI. This CDR3 contains 14 residues. V dropped 2 bases and J dropped 3 bases, with 10 bases sitting between them. CDR3 protein: CASSEMRVDTEAFF. The CDR3, as DNA: TGTGCCAGCAGTGAAATGAGGGTGGACACTGAAGCTTTCTTT.

V is TRBV9 and J is TRBJ1-1, with 7 bases lining up with TRBD1. Germline-derived CDR1 and CDR2 are SGDLS and YYNGEE. With 3 bases clipped from V and 0 bases from J, the junction kept 11 bases outside the gene matches. This CDR3 spans 17 amino acids. In DNA, the CDR3 is TGTGCCAGCAGCGCCACCGGGACAGTATTTATGAACACTGAAGCTTTCTTT. The encoded protein is CASSATGTVFMNTEAFF.

The V call is TRBV4-1, the J call TRBJ1-6; D is unresolved. Germline CDR1 and CDR2: MGHRA and YSYEKL. The CDR3 has 16 amino acids. Deletions cut 1 base from V and 9 bases from J, with 16 bases between. The CDR3 spells CASSQVYGEYGSPLHF. CDR3 in DNA: TGCGCCAGCAGCCAAGTTTACGGGGAGTATGGTTCACCCCTCCACTTT.

For this clone: The sample contains more than one DNA sequence encoding this CDR3. This sequence joins TRBV19 and TRBJ1-4; tentatively, D is TRBD1 (5 bases). The V gene lost 3 bases and the J gene lost 0 bases, with 14 bases spanning the gap. Germline values: CDR1 LNHDA, CDR2 SQIVND (reference sequence). This CDR3 is 17 amino acids long. The CDR3 DNA reads as TGTGCCAGTAGTATGGATCCCCAGGGTCCAACTAATGAAAAACTGTTTTTT. Its translation: CASSMDPQGPTNEKLFF.

The chain couples TRBV29-1 to TRBJ2-6; D is undetermined. V gave up 0 bases and J gave up 3 bases, with 6 bases separating them. Germline-derived CDR1 and CDR2 are SQVTM and ANQGSEA. The CDR3 length is 14 residues. In DNA form, the CDR3 reads TGCAGCGTTGAAGACAGGCATGGGGCCAACGTCCTGACTTTC. Translation gives CSVEDRHGANVLTF. Filled out from reference TRBV29-1 and TRBJ2-6, the complete variable domain reads SAVISQKPSRDICQRGTSLTIQCQVDSQVTMMFWYRQQPGQSLTLIATANQGSEATYESGFVIDKFPISRPNLTFSTLTVSNMSPEDSSIYLCSVEDRHGANVLTFGAGSRLTVL.

The V call is TRBV6-5, the J call TRBJ2-7, with TRBD2 matching 11 bases. The CDR3 contains 14 residues. Germline assignment: CDR1 MNHEY and CDR2 SVGAGI. The V and J ends lost 3 bases and 6 bases, in that order; junction bases with no gene match: 4. The DNA for the CDR3 is TGTGCCAGCAGTTATAGCGGGGGGGCAACCGAGCAGTACGTC. Translation gives CASSYSGGATEQYV.

V and J are TRBV2 and TRBJ1-3; D might be TRBD1 (5 bases). The germline gives CDR1 SNHLY, CDR2 FYNNEI. Trimming shortened V by 6 bases and J by 2 bases, and 11 bases separated the two germline ends. This CDR3 comprises 14 residues. The CDR3 region is CASSPTAAGNTIYF. CDR3 in DNA: TGTGCCAGCAGCCCGACAGCAGCTGGAAACACCATATATTTT.

This clone was detected once. V and J are TRBV9 and TRBJ2-3; perhaps TRBD1 as D (6 bases). This CDR3 comprises 16 residues. Trimming took off 2 bases at V and 8 bases at J, with 21 bases between the two ends. Germline V gene lookup returns CDR1 SGDLS and CDR2 YYNGEE. CDR3 residues: CASSVKWGRVGVTQYF. The CDR3 bases are TGTGCCAGCAGCGTGAAATGGGGGCGGGTCGGGGTTACGCAGTATTTT.

The chain joins TRBV19 to TRBJ1-1; 7 bases align to TRBD1. Germline V gene lookup returns CDR1 LNHDA and CDR2 SQIVND (reference sequence). The CDR3 runs 14 residues. V shed 7 bases and J 5 bases; nucleotides not matched to a gene: 10. The CDR3 protein is CASTTGEGATEAFF. The CDR3 DNA reads TGTGCCAGTACCACAGGGGAAGGGGCGACTGAAGCTTTCTTT.

The CDR3 protein is CASSLGQGAYEQYV. CDR3 sequence (DNA): TGTGCCAGCAGCTTAGGACAGGGGGCCTACGAGCAGTACGTC. The V and J genes are TRBV5-6 and TRBJ2-7, with 10 nucleotides matching TRBD1. The CDR3 is 14 residues long. CDR1 SGHDT and CDR2 YYEEEE come from the germline V gene. V lost 2 bases to trimming and J lost 2 bases; unmatched junction nucleotides: 1.

V and J are TRBV6-1 and TRBJ1-1; 7 nucleotides align to TRBD1. The germline gives CDR1 MNHNS, CDR2 SASEGT. Trimming removed 7 bases from V and 10 bases from J; junction bases left unmatched: 18. This CDR3 is 15 amino acids long. CDR3 protein: CASMGVGQSNNGAFF. The CDR3 bases are TGTGCCAGCATGGGGGTGGGACAGAGCAATAATGGAGCTTTCTTT.

The CDR3 loop is CSVEGHEKLFF. CDR3 nucleotide sequence: TGCAGCGTTGAGGGGCACGAAAAACTGTTTTTT. The chain has TRBV29-1 and TRBJ1-4, with D possibly TRBD1 on 5 matching bases. V was shortened by 3 bases and J by 8 bases, with 7 bases between the two germline ends. CDR3 size: 11 residues. The germline CDR1 and CDR2 sequences are SQVTM and ANQGSEA.

The V and J genes are TRBV6-1 and TRBJ1-5; D may be TRBD1 (6 bases). CDR1 and CDR2 (germline): MNHNS, SASEGT. The CDR3 loop spans 14 amino acids. V was cut by 7 bases and J by 6 bases, with 16 bases left in between. The CDR3 protein is CASTQQGFGQPQHF. The CDR3 bases are TGTGCCAGCACTCAACAGGGATTTGGTCAGCCCCAGCATTTT.

The genes are TRBV2 and TRBJ1-5; 9 bases align to TRBD1. The trim removed 8 bases at V and 9 bases at J, leaving 5 bases unmatched. CDR1 and CDR2 (germline): SNHLY, FYNNEI. There are 12 residues in the CDR3. The DNA of the CDR3 is TGTGCCAGCCGGACAGGGGATCGGCCCCAGCATTTT. Translating gives CASRTGDRPQHF.

In this sample, this clone turned up once. The chain recombines TRBV7-9 with TRBJ1-1, with 8 bases lining up with TRBD1. The V gene's germline CDR1 is SEHNR and CDR2 FQNEAQ (reference sequence). V trimming: 6 bases; J trimming: 7 bases; junction bases outside the gene matches: 13. This CDR3 is 15 amino acids long. CDR3 in amino acids: CASRLLQGEEIEAFF. In nucleotides, the CDR3 is TGTGCCAGCAGGTTACTACAGGGGGAGGAGATTGAAGCTTTCTTT.

The V call is TRBV7-8, the J call TRBJ1-2; TRBD1 matches 9 bases. V was pared by 5 bases and J by 5 bases, with 9 bases of the junction left unmatched. CDR1 SGHVS and CDR2 FQNEAQ come from the germline V gene. The CDR3 is 15 amino acids. The DNA of the CDR3 is TGTGCCAGCAGCCTCAGGACAGGGGTAAATTATGGCTACACCTTC. This translates into CASSLRTGVNYGYTF.

This chain links TRBV11-2 with TRBJ1-1; D is possibly TRBD1 (5 bases). The V end lost 5 bases, the J end lost 0 bases, and 19 bases lay between the germline ends. Germline assignment: CDR1 SGHAT and CDR2 FQNNGV. This CDR3 contains 17 residues. CDR3 DNA sequence: TGTGCCAGCAGCCCCTGGACAAGACGGGCCATGAACACTGAAGCTTTCTTT. Translated, it gives CASSPWTRRAMNTEAFF.